These 20 T cell receptor beta chains share one sample of origin, sequenced in a study of CD8 T cells in Susac syndrome. Reverse transcription of roughly 0.45 to 1 ug RNA was carried out with random hexamers. Each CDR3 protein gets one entry after TCRdb re-called the immunoSEQ multiplex PCR reads with MiXCR. The sample shows about 190,000 distinct CDR3 sequences, approximately 95% of them seen only once. The material sequenced was CD8+ T cells from PBMCs. All receptors derive from a human donor with Susac syndrome.

The chain has TRBV5-6 and TRBJ1-5; TRBD1 might be the D (5 bases). Trimming removed 2 bases from V and 0 bases from J, with 15 bases in between. The CDR3 consists of 17 residues. Germline CDR1 reads SGHDT; CDR2 reads YYEEEE. The CDR3 nucleotides read TGTGCCAGCAGCTTCGGTGCAGGGTCCAGTAGCAATCAGCCCCAGCATTTT. Protein product: CASSFGAGSSSNQPQHF.

The gene calls are TRBV2 and TRBJ1-1; D call uncertain. This CDR3 has 14 residues. In germline, CDR1 is SNHLY, CDR2 FYNNEI. The V end lost 6 bases, the J end lost 6 bases, and 17 bases lay between the germline ends. The CDR3 reads CASRDRGFAPEAFF. CDR3 DNA: TGTGCCAGCAGGGACCGGGGATTTGCCCCTGAAGCTTTCTTT.

J is TRBJ2-7 and V is TRBV29-1, with TRBD1 matching over 9 bases. V shed 7 bases, J shed 3 bases, and the junction held 4 bases outside the gene matches. The CDR3 is made up of 12 amino acids. Per germline, CDR1 SQVTM and CDR2 ANQGSEA. The chain's CDR3 is CSAGQGSYEQYF. The CDR3 bases are TGCAGCGCCGGACAGGGGAGCTACGAGCAGTACTTC.

The gene calls are TRBV12-3 or TRBV12-4 and TRBJ1-6, with 9 nucleotides matching TRBD1. V gave up 7 bases and J gave up 7 bases; unmatched junction bases: 5. The CDR3 is made up of 14 amino acids. The CDR3: CASTLQGANSPLHF. The CDR3 coding sequence is TGTGCCAGCACCTTACAGGGGGCGAATTCACCCCTCCACTTT.

This chain joins TRBV2 and TRBJ1-2; D remains unclear. Germline lookup yields CDR1 SNHLY and CDR2 FYNNEI. This CDR3 comprises 10 residues. Trimming took off 6 bases at V and 6 bases at J, with 5 bases between the two ends. The CDR3 bases are TGTGCCAGCAGGGCGGATGGCTACACCTTC. Its protein product is CASRADGYTF.

The CDR3 nucleotides read TGTGCCAGCAGTTACAGGGCTAGCGGGAGGGACAATGAGCAGTTCTTC. This encodes CASSYRASGRDNEQFF. The chain has TRBV6-5 and TRBJ2-1; 12 bases fit TRBD2. The ends lost 2 bases at V and 5 bases at J; junction bases unmatched: 4. This CDR3 has 16 amino acids. Germline CDR1 MNHEY, CDR2 SVGAGI.

The V and J genes are TRBV12-3 or TRBV12-4 and TRBJ2-2, with TRBD1 as a possible D gene (6 bases). The CDR3 is 16 amino acids. Trimming stripped 4 bases from V and 4 bases from J, with 16 bases between. This chain's CDR3 is CASSSQAQGFTGELFF. CDR3 sequence (DNA): TGTGCCAGCAGTTCTCAAGCCCAGGGGTTCACCGGGGAGCTGTTTTTT.

This rearrangement joins TRBV27 to TRBJ2-6, with TRBD2 matching 10 bases. CDR3 size: 19 residues. Germline lookup yields CDR1 MNHEY and CDR2 SMNVEV (reference sequence). The V gene end was trimmed by 5 bases and the J gene end by 0 bases; junction bases not matched to a gene: 10. CDR3 nucleotide sequence: TGTGCCAGCAGTACCCAACTAGCGGGAAAGAGCTCTGGGGCCAACGTCCTGACTTTC. Translated: CASSTQLAGKSSGANVLTF.

The chain carries TRBV28 and TRBJ2-5, with D possibly TRBD1 on 6 matching bases. Germline V lookup: CDR1 MDHEN, CDR2 SYDVKM. Trimming pared 1 base from V and 3 bases from J, leaving 9 bases between. This CDR3 has 14 amino acids. The CDR3 here is CASSLFRGEETQYF. The CDR3 nucleotides are TGTGCCAGCAGTTTATTCAGGGGCGAAGAGACCCAGTACTTC.

The rearrangement joins TRBV5-1 to TRBJ1-1, with TRBD1 identical over 9 bases. The germline gives CDR1 SGHRS, CDR2 YFSETQ. The CDR3 length is 12 residues. V lost 0 bases, J lost 11 bases, and 2 bases stayed unmatched. The CDR3 region is CASSLGTGDAFF. CDR3 nucleotide sequence: TGCGCCAGCAGCTTGGGGACAGGGGACGCTTTCTTT.

The chain combines TRBV29-1 with TRBJ1-1, with a tentative D call TRBD1 (6 bases). Germline CDR1 reads SQVTM; CDR2 reads ANQGSEA. Trimming pared 6 bases from V and 11 bases from J, leaving 13 bases between. The CDR3 consists of 10 residues. The CDR3 coding sequence is TGCAGCGTATCAGCAGGGGCGGCTTTCTTT. As protein: CSVSAGAAFF.

This rearrangement joins TRBV20-1 to TRBJ2-7; 7 bases fit TRBD2. V shed 6 bases, J shed 1 base, and the junction held 12 bases outside the gene matches. This CDR3 region has 15 residues. Germline loops: CDR1 DFQATT, CDR2 SNEGSKA (reference sequence). This chain's CDR3 is CSAPSGMVESYEQYF. The CDR3 DNA follows: TGCAGTGCCCCGAGCGGGATGGTTGAATCCTACGAGCAGTACTTC.

This clonotype is a singleton in its sample. The chain recombines TRBV24-1 with TRBJ2-1; possible D gene TRBD2, 5 bases. Germline values: CDR1 KGHDR, CDR2 SFDVKD. The CDR3 contains 16 residues. Trimming left V 4 bases short and J 0 bases short, with 12 bases between. The CDR3 coding sequence is TGTGCCACCAGTGACCCGGGGAGTGGCTCCTACAATGAGCAGTTCTTC. Translating it yields CATSDPGSGSYNEQFF.

The V gene is TRBV6-6, the J gene TRBJ2-7; 7 bases match TRBD2. The V and J ends lost 0 bases and 1 base, in that order; junction bases with no gene match: 3. There are 15 residues in the CDR3. Per the germline V gene, CDR1 is MNHNY and CDR2 is SVGAGI (reference sequence). The CDR3 nucleotides are TGTGCCAGCAGTTACTCGGCTAGCGGTTCCTACGAGCAGTACTTC. This translates into CASSYSASGSYEQYF.

The rearrangement joins TRBV15 to TRBJ2-5; D possibly corresponds to TRBD2 (5 bases). Trimming left V 0 bases short and J 3 bases short, with 8 bases between. The CDR3 totals 14 residues. CDR1 is LNHNV and CDR2 is YYDKDF in the germline V gene (reference sequence). CDR3 amino acids: CATSRDRAEETQYF. The CDR3 DNA sequence: TGTGCCACCAGCAGAGATCGAGCGGAAGAGACCCAGTACTTC.

The chain is built from TRBV20-1 and TRBJ2-1; 9 nucleotides line up with TRBD1. The trim removed 5 bases at V and 6 bases at J, leaving 5 bases unmatched. Germline CDR1 is DFQATT and CDR2 is SNEGSKA (reference sequence). The CDR3 runs to 13 residues. The CDR3 here is CSAEQGAPNEQFF. The DNA of the CDR3 is TGCAGTGCTGAACAGGGGGCCCCCAATGAGCAGTTCTTC.

The chain links TRBV20-1 to TRBJ2-1; D might be TRBD2 (6 bases). Trimming stripped 5 bases from V and 0 bases from J, with 11 bases between. The germline CDR1 and CDR2 sequences are DFQATT and SNEGSKA (reference sequence). The CDR3 has 14 residues. The CDR3 spells CSARDSSSYNEQFF. In DNA, the CDR3 is TGCAGTGCTCGGGACTCGAGCTCCTACAATGAGCAGTTCTTC.

V usage is TRBV24-1 and J usage is TRBJ2-2; TRBD1 is a possible D gene (6 bases). The CDR3 sequence is 15 residues long. Trimming cost V 5 bases and J 4 bases, with 13 bases left between them. Germline-derived CDR1 and CDR2 are KGHDR and SFDVKD. DNA of the CDR3: TGTGCCACCAGTGCTTCGGGACACATCACCGGGGAGCTGTTTTTT. Protein sequence: CATSASGHITGELFF.

J is TRBJ1-1 and V is TRBV27; 7 bases match TRBD1. The CDR3 contains 13 residues. The trim removed 6 bases at V and 6 bases at J, leaving 7 bases unmatched. CDR1 is MNHEY, CDR2 SMNVEV, per germline (reference sequence). CDR3 amino acids: CASRETGKAEAFF. CDR3 bases: TGTGCCAGCAGAGAGACAGGGAAGGCTGAAGCTTTCTTT.

The chain couples TRBV3-1 to TRBJ2-1; no definite D call. CDR1 is LGHDT, CDR2 YNNKEL, per germline (reference sequence). V was trimmed by 0 bases and J by 7 bases, leaving 4 bases between them. The CDR3 is made up of 12 amino acids. CDR3 residues: CASSQDRNEQFF. DNA for the CDR3: TGTGCCAGCAGCCAAGATAGAAATGAGCAGTTCTTC.